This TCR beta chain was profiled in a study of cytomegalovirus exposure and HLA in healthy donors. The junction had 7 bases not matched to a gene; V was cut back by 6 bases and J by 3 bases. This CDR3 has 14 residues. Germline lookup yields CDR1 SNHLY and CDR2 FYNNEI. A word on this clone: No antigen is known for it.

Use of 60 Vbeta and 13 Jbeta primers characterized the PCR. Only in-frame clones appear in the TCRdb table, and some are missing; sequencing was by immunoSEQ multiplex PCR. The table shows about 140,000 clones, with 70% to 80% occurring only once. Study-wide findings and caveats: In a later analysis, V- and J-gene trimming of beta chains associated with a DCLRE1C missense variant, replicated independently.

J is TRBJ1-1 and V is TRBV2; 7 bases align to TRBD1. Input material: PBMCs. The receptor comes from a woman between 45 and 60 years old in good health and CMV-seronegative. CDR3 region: CASSPARGDTEAFF. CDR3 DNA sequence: TGTGCCAGCAGCCCGGCCAGGGGGGACACTGAAGCTTTCTTT.